A single sample is the source of the 10 T cell receptor beta chains below, sequenced in a study of T cell changes during pregnancy in multiple sclerosis. Generated by immunoSEQ multiplex PCR, the TCRdb table keeps only in-frame clones and is missing some. The sample has under 85,000 clones; about 89% are singletons. The sequencing here drew on CD4+ T cells from peripheral blood mononuclear cells, taken in the second trimester of pregnancy. The source of these receptors is a female donor with multiple sclerosis, enrolled in a pregnancy study.

This chain links TRBV29-1 with TRBJ1-2; perhaps TRBD1 as D (5 bases). This CDR3 spans 12 amino acids. Germline lookup yields CDR1 SQVTM and CDR2 ANQGSEA. Trimming cost V 7 bases and J 2 bases, with 11 bases left between them. CDR3 in DNA: TGCAGCGCTGACAGTATAAACTATGGCTACACCTTC. Translating gives CSADSINYGYTF.

CDR3: CASSPRFGNSPLHF. DNA of the CDR3: TGTGCCAGCAGTCCCCGGTTTGGTAATTCACCCCTCCACTTT. The chain couples TRBV28 to TRBJ1-6; D is ambiguous. Trimming removed 5 bases from V and 6 bases from J, with 11 bases in between. Germline V lookup: CDR1 MDHEN, CDR2 SYDVKM. The CDR3 has 14 residues.

With respect to this clone: This specimen includes other DNA sequences encoding the same CDR3. The chain recombines TRBV18 with TRBJ1-6; TRBD1 agrees at 7 bases. The germline V gene encodes CDR1 KGHSH and CDR2 LQKENI. J lost 8 bases, V lost 1 base, and 2 bases had no gene match. The CDR3 contains 14 residues. CDR3 sequence: CASSPQGADSPLHF. CDR3 bases: TGTGCCAGCTCACCACAGGGGGCAGATTCACCCCTCCACTTT. Full variable domain (rest looked up from reference TRBV18 and TRBJ1-6): NAGVMQNPRHLVRRRGQEARLRCSPMKGHSHVYWYRQLPEEGLKFMVYLQKENIIDESGMPKERFSAEFPKEGPSILRIQQVVRGDSAAYFCASSPQGADSPLHFGNGTRLTVT.

V gene TRBV5-4 combines with J gene TRBJ2-1, with 12 bases aligning to TRBD1. The length of the CDR3 is 16 residues. Germline CDR1 and CDR2: SGHNT and YYREEE (reference sequence). J lost 7 bases, V lost 4 bases, and 9 bases had no gene match. The CDR3 DNA reads TGTGCCAGCAGCGTGGCCGGGACAGGGGGCTGGAATGAGCAGTTCTTC. Translated: CASSVAGTGGWNEQFF.

The V call is TRBV29-1, the J call TRBJ2-5; possibly TRBD2 for D (5 bases). Germline CDR1 and CDR2: SQVTM and ANQGSEA. The CDR3 sequence is 11 residues long. Deletions cut 1 base from V and 10 bases from J, with 10 bases between. CDR3 sequence: CSVEVAGNQYF. CDR3 nucleotide sequence: TGCAGCGTTGAAGTGGCGGGCAACCAGTACTTC.

V usage is TRBV12-5 and J usage is TRBJ2-7; 10 nucleotides line up with TRBD1. CDR1 is LGHNT, CDR2 FRNRAP, per germline. The trim removed 5 bases at V and 6 bases at J, leaving 7 bases unmatched. This CDR3 comprises 14 residues. The CDR3 DNA reads TGTGCTAGTGGTCGAGGACAGGGGGGGCTCGAGCAGTACTTC. Translated: CASGRGQGGLEQYF.

The chain has TRBV27 and TRBJ2-5; maybe TRBD1 (5 bases). Per the germline V gene, CDR1 is MNHEY and CDR2 is SMNVEV (reference sequence). The germline V and J ends were trimmed by 2 bases and 7 bases, with 11 bases remaining between them. The CDR3 loop spans 13 amino acids. Written as DNA, the CDR3 is TGTGCCAGCAGTTTACAGGGATACGGGACCCAGTACTTC. Protein product: CASSLQGYGTQYF.

The gene calls are TRBV6-1 and TRBJ1-4, with 7 bases matching TRBD1. Germline V gene sequence: CDR1 MNHNS, CDR2 SASEGT. The V and J ends lost 5 bases and 7 bases, in that order; junction bases with no gene match: 7. CDR3 length equals 14 residues. DNA for the CDR3: TGTGCCAGCAGTCGACAGGGAATCAGTGAAAAACTGTTTTTT. Its translation is CASSRQGISEKLFF.

The chain employs TRBV11-1 and TRBJ1-1, with unresolved D. Looked up from germline, CDR1 is SGHAT and CDR2 is FQDESV (reference sequence). This CDR3 spans 13 amino acids. The V end was cut by 1 base, the J end by 0 bases, with 3 bases between. CDR3 sequence: CASSLDMNTEAFF. DNA of the CDR3: TGTGCCAGCAGCTTAGACATGAACACTGAAGCTTTCTTT.

The chain's CDR3 is CASSLAGGTGANVLTF. The CDR3 nucleotides are TGTGCCAGCAGCTTGGCCGGTGGTACTGGGGCCAACGTCCTGACTTTC. The chain carries TRBV5-5 and TRBJ2-6; unclear D gene. The CDR3 sequence is 16 residues long. V lost 0 bases and J 2 bases, leaving 9 bases between the germline ends. Germline V gene data show CDR1 as SGHKS and CDR2 as YYEKEE (reference sequence).